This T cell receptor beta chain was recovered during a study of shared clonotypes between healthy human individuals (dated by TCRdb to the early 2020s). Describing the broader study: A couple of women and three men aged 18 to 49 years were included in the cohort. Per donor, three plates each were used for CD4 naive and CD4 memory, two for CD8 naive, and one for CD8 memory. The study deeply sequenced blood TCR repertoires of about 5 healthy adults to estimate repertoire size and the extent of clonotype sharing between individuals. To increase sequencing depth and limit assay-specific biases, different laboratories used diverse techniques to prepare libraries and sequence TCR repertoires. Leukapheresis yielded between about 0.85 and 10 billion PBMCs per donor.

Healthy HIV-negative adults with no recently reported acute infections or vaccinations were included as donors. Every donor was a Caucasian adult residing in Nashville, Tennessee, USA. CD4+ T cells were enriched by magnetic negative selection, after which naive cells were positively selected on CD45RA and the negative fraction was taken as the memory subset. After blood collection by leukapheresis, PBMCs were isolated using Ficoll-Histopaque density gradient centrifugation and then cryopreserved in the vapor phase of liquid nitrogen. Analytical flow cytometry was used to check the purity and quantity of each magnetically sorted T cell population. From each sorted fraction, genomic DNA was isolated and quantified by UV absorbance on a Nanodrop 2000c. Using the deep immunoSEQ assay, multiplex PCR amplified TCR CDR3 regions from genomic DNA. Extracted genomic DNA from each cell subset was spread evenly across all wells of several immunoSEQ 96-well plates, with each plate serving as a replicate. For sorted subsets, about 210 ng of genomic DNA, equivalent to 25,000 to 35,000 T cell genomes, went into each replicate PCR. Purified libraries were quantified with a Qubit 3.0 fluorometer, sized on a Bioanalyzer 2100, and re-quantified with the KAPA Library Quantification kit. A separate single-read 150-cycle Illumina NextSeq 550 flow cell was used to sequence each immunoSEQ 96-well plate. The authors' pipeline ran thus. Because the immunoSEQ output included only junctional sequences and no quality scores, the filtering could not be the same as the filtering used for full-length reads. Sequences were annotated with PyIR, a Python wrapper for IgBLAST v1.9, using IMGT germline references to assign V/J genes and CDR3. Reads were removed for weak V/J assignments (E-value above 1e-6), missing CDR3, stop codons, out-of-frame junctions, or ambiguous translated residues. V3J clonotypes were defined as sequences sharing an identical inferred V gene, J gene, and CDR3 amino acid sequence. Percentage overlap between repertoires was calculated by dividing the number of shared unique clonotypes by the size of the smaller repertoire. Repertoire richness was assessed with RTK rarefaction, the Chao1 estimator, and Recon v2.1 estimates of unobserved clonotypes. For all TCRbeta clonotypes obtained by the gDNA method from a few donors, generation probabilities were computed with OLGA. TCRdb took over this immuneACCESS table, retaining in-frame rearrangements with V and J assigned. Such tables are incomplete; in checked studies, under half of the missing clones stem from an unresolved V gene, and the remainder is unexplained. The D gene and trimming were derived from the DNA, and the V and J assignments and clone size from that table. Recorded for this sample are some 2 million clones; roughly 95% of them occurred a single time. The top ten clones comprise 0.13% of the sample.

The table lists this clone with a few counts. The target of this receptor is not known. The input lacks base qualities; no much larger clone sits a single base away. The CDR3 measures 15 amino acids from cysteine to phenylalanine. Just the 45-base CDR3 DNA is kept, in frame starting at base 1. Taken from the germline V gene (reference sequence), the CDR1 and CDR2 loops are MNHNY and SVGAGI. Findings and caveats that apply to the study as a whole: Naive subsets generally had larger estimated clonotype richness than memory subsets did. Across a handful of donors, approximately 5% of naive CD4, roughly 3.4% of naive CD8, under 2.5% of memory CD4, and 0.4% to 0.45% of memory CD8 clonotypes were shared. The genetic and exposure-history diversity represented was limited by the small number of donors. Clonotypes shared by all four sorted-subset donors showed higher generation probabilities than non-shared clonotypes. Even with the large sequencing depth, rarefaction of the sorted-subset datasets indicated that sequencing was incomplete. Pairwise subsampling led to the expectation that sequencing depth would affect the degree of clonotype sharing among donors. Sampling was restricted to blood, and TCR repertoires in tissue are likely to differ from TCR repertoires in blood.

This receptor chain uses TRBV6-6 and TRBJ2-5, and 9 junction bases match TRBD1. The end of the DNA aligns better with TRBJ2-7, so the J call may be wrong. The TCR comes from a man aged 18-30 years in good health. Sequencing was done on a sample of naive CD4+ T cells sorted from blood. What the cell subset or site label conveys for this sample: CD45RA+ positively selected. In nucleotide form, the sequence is TGTGCCAGCAGCCGCGGGACAGGGAGCTCCTACGAGCAGTACTTC. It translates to CASSRGTGSSYEQYF.